The 22 T cell receptor beta chains below were found in one sample sequenced in a study of T-cell reconstitution after alpha-beta-depleted transplantation in children. A library of TCRbeta sequences, prepared with unique molecular identifiers, was generated. MiXCR, applied by TCRdb to the PCR reads, yields one record per CDR3 protein. The table lists 450,000 to 500,000 distinct CDR3 sequences, around 13% of them singletons. This specimen consisted of PBMCs from the stem cell graft donor, obtained from the stem cell graft. These receptors were collected from a human donor who donated a stem cell graft to a child with combined immunodeficiency.

This clonotype has at least ten counts. This sequence joins TRBV20-1 and TRBJ2-5, with no clear D. The V gene's germline CDR1 is DFQATT and CDR2 SNEGSKA (reference sequence). The CDR3 runs to 13 residues. Trimming took off 4 bases at V and 0 bases at J, with 9 bases between the two ends. CDR3 DNA sequence: TGCAGTGCTACGGTCAGGAACCAAGAGACCCAGTACTTC. As protein: CSATVRNQETQYF.

V and J are TRBV7-8 and TRBJ2-5, with a possible D match to TRBD2 (6 bases). The CDR3 length is 14 residues. The V and J ends lost 1 base and 7 bases respectively, with 13 bases between them. CDR1 is SGHVS and CDR2 is FQNEAQ in the germline V gene. CDR3 sequence (DNA): TGTGCCAGCAGCTTAGGTAGCGGACTCTCGACCCAGTACTTC. As protein: CASSLGSGLSTQYF.

This clonotype was detected a few times. The chain couples TRBV12-3 or TRBV12-4 to TRBJ2-1, with 13 bases lining up with TRBD2. The CDR3 sequence is 14 residues long. Trimming took 6 bases from V and 9 from J; bases not matched to a gene: 5. CDR3 protein: CASSYGLAGAEQFF. CDR3 bases: TGTGCCAGCAGCTACGGACTAGCGGGAGCTGAGCAGTTCTTC.

This clonotype has at least ten counts. The chain links TRBV6-5 to TRBJ1-1; TRBD1 matches at 9 bases. The CDR3 has 16 amino acids. With 4 bases clipped from V and 6 bases from J, the junction kept 12 bases outside the gene matches. Germline lookup yields CDR1 MNHEY and CDR2 SVGAGI. CDR3 region: CASSFTTRDRAPEAFF. The CDR3 bases are TGTGCCAGCAGTTTCACCACCCGGGACAGGGCTCCTGAAGCTTTCTTT.

CDR3 nucleotide sequence: TGTGCCAGCAGCTTAGTGGGGTTGGCAGGGAAGCTTGGCTACACCTTC. Residues: CASSLVGLAGKLGYTF. The rearrangement uses TRBV7-9 and TRBJ1-2, with D perhaps TRBD1 (5 bases). V lost 1 base and J lost 7, with 19 bases in between. This CDR3 is 16 amino acids long. The germline V gene encodes CDR1 SEHNR and CDR2 FQNEAQ (reference sequence).

There are many counts of this clonotype. V is TRBV29-1 and J is TRBJ2-7, with D possibly being TRBD1 or TRBD2 (5 bases each). The CDR3 is 16 amino acids. Trimming took 1 base from V and 2 from J, leaving 18 bases between them. The germline gives CDR1 SQVTM, CDR2 ANQGSEA. This CDR3 reads CSVEGVVRGTTYEQYF. In nucleotides, the CDR3 is TGCAGCGTTGAAGGGGTCGTCCGGGGCACAACCTACGAGCAGTACTTC.

The chain combines TRBV10-3 with TRBJ1-5, with 8 nucleotides matching TRBD1. V lost 0 bases and J lost 9; bases outside the gene matches: 10. The germline V gene has CDR1 ENHRY and CDR2 SYGVKD. This CDR3 region has 16 residues. CDR3: CAISESDRGGIGPQHF. The DNA of the CDR3 is TGTGCCATCAGTGAGTCCGACAGGGGTGGGATAGGGCCCCAGCATTTT.

The V and J genes are TRBV20-1 and TRBJ2-5; D perhaps matches TRBD1 (6 bases). V dropped 7 bases and J dropped 4 bases, with 13 bases sitting between them. The CDR3 has 12 amino acids. Germline CDR1 is DFQATT and CDR2 is SNEGSKA (reference sequence). In DNA form, the CDR3 reads TGCAGTGTAGAGACAGGCCGAGAGACCCAGTACTTC. Its protein is CSVETGRETQYF.

This clonotype was found many times. The chain combines TRBV6-1 with TRBJ2-5, with D perhaps assigned TRBD1 or TRBD2 (5 bases each). V shed 5 bases and J shed 2 bases, with 18 bases lying between them. This CDR3 spans 16 amino acids. From germline, CDR1 is MNHNS and CDR2 SASEGT. The CDR3 DNA follows: TGTGCCAGCAGTACCGCCCGGGACCTAGGGCAAGAGACCCAGTACTTC. It yields the protein CASSTARDLGQETQYF.

This chain joins TRBV20-1 and TRBJ2-3; TRBD2 matches at 13 bases. With V trimmed by 6 bases and J by 2 bases, 5 bases remained unmatched. Germline V gene lookup returns CDR1 DFQATT and CDR2 SNEGSKA (reference sequence). The CDR3 sequence is 15 residues long. The CDR3 DNA sequence: TGCAGTGCCGCAGGGACTAGCGGGGTCACAGATACGCAGTATTTT. Amino acids: CSAAGTSGVTDTQYF.

This clonotype was recorded at least ten times. The rearrangement joins TRBV12-3 or TRBV12-4 to TRBJ2-3; 12 bases match TRBD2. This CDR3 is built from 20 residues. The ends lost 6 bases at V and 4 bases at J; junction bases unmatched: 20. CDR3: CASSKAPGVLAGGRSDTQYF. DNA of the CDR3: TGTGCCAGCAGCAAAGCCCCCGGGGTTCTAGCGGGGGGGCGGTCAGATACGCAGTATTTT.

This clonotype was seen repeatedly, ten times or more. This sequence joins TRBV7-6 and TRBJ1-3; D ambiguous. The CDR3 extends over 17 amino acids. Trimming stripped 1 base from V and 4 bases from J, with 17 bases between. From germline, CDR1 is SGHVS and CDR2 FNYEAQ. The CDR3 nucleotides are TGTGCCAGCAGCTTAGTTACCGGCCTTCTGGGAGGAAACACCATATATTTT. Translating gives CASSLVTGLLGGNTIYF.

Many counts were recorded for this clonotype. V and J are TRBV7-9 and TRBJ2-7; D is undetermined. The germline gives CDR1 SEHNR, CDR2 FQNEAQ (reference sequence). The CDR3 has 12 amino acids. Trimming stripped 2 bases from V and 5 bases from J, with 7 bases between. CDR3 in DNA: TGTGCCAGCAGCTTAATGTTTAACGAGCAGTACTTC. This sequence encodes CASSLMFNEQYF.

Notes on this clonotype: An end of the junction does not agree with germline; a read error may underlie this. The V gene is TRBV7-2, the J gene TRBJ1-2; TRBD1 aligns across 7 bases. Germline V gene lookup returns CDR1 SGHTA and CDR2 FQGNSA. There are 13 residues in the CDR3. CDR3 region: CASSLDRVAGYTF. CDR3 nucleotides: TGTGCCAGCAGTTTAGACAGGGTGGCCGGCTACACCTTC.

This clonotype was counted ten times or more. The chain's CDR3 is CASSPFGTSGDTQYF. The CDR3, as DNA: TGTGCCAGCAGCCCCTTTGGGACTAGCGGAGATACGCAGTATTTT. The chain links TRBV12-3 or TRBV12-4 to TRBJ2-3; 11 bases are shared with TRBD2. The CDR3 has 15 residues. The V and J ends lost 6 bases and 5 bases, in that order; junction bases with no gene match: 7.

V usage is TRBV12-3 or TRBV12-4 and J usage is TRBJ2-1, with a possible D match to TRBD2 (6 bases). The CDR3 sequence is 12 residues long. The germline V and J ends were trimmed by 6 bases and 11 bases, with 14 bases remaining between them. In nucleotides, the CDR3 is TGTGCCAGCAGCTCTCCTGGGGGGAAGCAGTTCTTC. Encoded protein: CASSSPGGKQFF.

The table lists this clonotype with many counts. The genes are TRBV24-1 and TRBJ1-6, with D possibly TRBD1 on 5 matching bases. The CDR3 consists of 13 residues. CDR1 is KGHDR, CDR2 SFDVKD, per germline. Between the trimmed V and J ends, which lost 4 bases and 7 bases, there was a span of 7 bases. CDR3 sequence: CATSDRANSPLHF. As DNA, the CDR3 is TGTGCCACCAGTGACAGGGCCAATTCACCCCTCCACTTT.

This rearrangement joins TRBV5-6 to TRBJ2-7; maybe TRBD2 (5 bases). The CDR3 consists of 15 residues. Germline V gene sequence: CDR1 SGHDT, CDR2 YYEEEE. Trimming removed 4 bases from V and 3 bases from J, with 17 bases in between. The CDR3 reads CASSLVLADRYEQYF. DNA of the CDR3: TGTGCCAGCAGCCTGGTGCTAGCAGACCGCTACGAGCAGTACTTC.

V gene TRBV9 combines with J gene TRBJ2-1; 9 bases align to TRBD2. Trimming removed 0 bases from V and 7 bases from J; junction bases left unmatched: 8. Germline V gene sequence: CDR1 SGDLS, CDR2 YYNGEE. The CDR3 covers 16 residues. CDR3 DNA sequence: TGTGCCAGCAGCGTAGGGGCTAGCGGGACTTGGAATGAGCAGTTCTTC. Translated: CASSVGASGTWNEQFF.

This clonotype was seen repeatedly, ten times or more. The chain is built from TRBV6-5 and TRBJ2-4; D remains unclear. The V and J ends lost 2 bases and 3 bases respectively, with 5 bases between them. Per the germline V gene, CDR1 is MNHEY and CDR2 is SVGAGI. The CDR3 is 13 residues long. The CDR3 DNA follows: TGTGCCAGCAGTTACAACAGCAAAAACATTCAGTACTTC. Translation: CASSYNSKNIQYF.

This clonotype was seen ten or more times. The V and J genes are TRBV4-2 and TRBJ2-7; D is perhaps TRBD2 (6 bases). V was shortened by 1 base and J by 4 bases, with 14 bases between the two germline ends. This CDR3 spans 15 amino acids. CDR1 and CDR2 (germline): LGHNA, YNFKEQ. CDR3 nucleotide sequence: TGTGCCAGCAGCCAAGTGTGGGACTCCTCTTACGAGCAGTACTTC. This translates into CASSQVWDSSYEQYF.

This clonotype has ten or more counts. CDR3 sequence reads: CSATRGESRASGKPYEQYF. CDR3 coding DNA: TGCAGTGCAACCAGGGGGGAAAGTCGCGCTAGCGGAAAACCCTACGAGCAGTACTTC. The chain links TRBV20-1 to TRBJ2-7; D might be TRBD1 or TRBD2, each matching 7 bases. CDR3 length equals 19 residues. Between the trimmed V and J ends, which lost 6 bases and 2 bases, there was a span of 32 bases. Germline V CDR1 and CDR2: DFQATT, SNEGSKA (reference sequence).